A single sample gave rise to the 18 T cell receptor beta chains below, sequenced in a study of shared clonotypes between healthy human individuals. TCRdb keeps only in-frame clones here, not all; method: immunoSEQ multiplex PCR. This table has about 710,000 clones, about 80% appearing once. The sequencing sample was made of memory CD4+ T cells sorted from blood. As for subset: CD45RA-negative fraction. Receptors originate from a woman aged 25 to 39 in good health.

This clone was seen many times. This rearrangement joins TRBV10-3 to TRBJ1-2, with a possible D match to TRBD1 (5 bases). The V end lost 2 bases, the J end lost 4 bases, and 11 bases lay between the germline ends. The CDR3 loop spans 14 amino acids. Germline V gene data show CDR1 as ENHRY and CDR2 as SYGVKD. Here the CDR3 reads CAISEAGQTYGYTF. The CDR3 DNA reads as TGTGCCATCAGTGAGGCAGGGCAAACCTATGGCTACACCTTC.

As to this clone: The same CDR3 can be traced to other DNA sequences in this sample. The chain combines TRBV28 with TRBJ2-7, with 10 bases aligning to TRBD1. This CDR3 spans 13 amino acids. Germline V gene sequence: CDR1 MDHEN, CDR2 SYDVKM. V shed 6 bases, J shed 4 bases, and the junction held 3 bases outside the gene matches. CDR3 region: CASRPGQGYEQYF. As DNA, the CDR3 is TGTGCCAGCAGGCCGGGACAGGGGTACGAGCAGTACTTC.

The V and J genes are TRBV5-1 and TRBJ2-3, with D possibly matching TRBD2 (6 bases). Trimming pared 3 bases from V and 0 bases from J, leaving 14 bases between. The CDR3 contains 16 residues. Per the germline V gene, CDR1 is SGHRS and CDR2 is YFSETQ. The CDR3 nucleotides read TGCGCCAGCAGCTGGGGACTCCTTCCTAGCACAGATACGCAGTATTTT. Amino acid sequence: CASSWGLLPSTDTQYF.

The chain employs TRBV6-1 and TRBJ2-1; 10 bases fit TRBD1. The J segment lost 4 bases and the V segment lost 5 bases, leaving 5 bases of the junction unmatched. Per the germline V gene, CDR1 is MNHNS and CDR2 is SASEGT. This CDR3 has 15 amino acids. In DNA, the CDR3 is TGTGCCAGCAGTCAAGACAGGGGGCGATACAATGAGCAGTTCTTC. This codes for CASSQDRGRYNEQFF.

Only a few counts were recorded for this clone. The J gene is TRBJ2-7, the V gene TRBV19; D not resolved. Trimming stripped 6 bases from V and 2 bases from J, with 14 bases between. Germline values: CDR1 LNHDA, CDR2 SQIVND (reference sequence). This CDR3 spans 14 amino acids. DNA for the CDR3: TGTGCCAGTAGCCCCCCCGGTTCCGCCTACGAGCAGTACTTC. Translation: CASSPPGSAYEQYF. Filled out from reference TRBV19 and TRBJ2-7, the complete variable domain reads DGGITQSPKYLFRKEGQNVTLSCEQNLNHDAMYWYRQDPGQGLRLIYYSQIVNDFQKGDIAEGYSVSREKKESFPLTVTSAQKNPTAFYLCASSPPGSAYEQYFGPGTRLTVT.

This clone was seen more than once but under ten times. The chain carries TRBV27 and TRBJ2-5; 13 bases line up with TRBD2. The trim removed 5 bases at V and 5 bases at J, leaving 8 bases unmatched. The V gene's germline CDR1 is MNHEY and CDR2 SMNVEV (reference sequence). This CDR3 has 16 amino acids. The CDR3 spells CASSLGLAGAVETQYF. CDR3 DNA sequence: TGTGCCAGCAGTCTCGGACTAGCGGGGGCCGTGGAGACCCAGTACTTC.

The V gene is TRBV6-6, the J gene TRBJ2-7, with D tentatively TRBD2 (6 bases). Trimming shortened V by 6 bases and J by 2 bases, and 8 bases separated the two germline ends. This CDR3 is built from 12 residues. The germline CDR1 and CDR2 sequences are MNHNY and SVGAGI (reference sequence). CDR3: CASSGGPYEQYF. The CDR3 coding sequence is TGTGCCAGCAGCGGAGGGCCCTACGAGCAGTACTTC.

The CDR3 region is CASSQGSSGWAGAHYGYTF. In DNA form, the CDR3 reads TGTGCCAGCAGCCAAGGAAGTTCGGGGTGGGCAGGCGCTCACTATGGCTACACCTTC. The chain uses TRBV14 and TRBJ1-2; D is unclear. The CDR3 runs 19 residues. The germline V gene has CDR1 SGHDN and CDR2 FVKESK. V was clipped by 1 base and J by 3 bases, with 24 bases between them.

V usage is TRBV5-1 and J usage is TRBJ2-3, with D tentatively TRBD1 or TRBD2 (6 bases each). CDR1 and CDR2 from the germline V gene are SGHRS and YFSETQ. Deletions cut 2 bases from V and 3 bases from J, with 13 bases between. The CDR3 extends over 15 amino acids. The CDR3 sequence: CASSFTRGATDTQYF. The CDR3 DNA reads TGCGCCAGCAGCTTTACAAGGGGGGCGACAGATACGCAGTATTTT.

The genes are TRBV5-4 and TRBJ2-4, with TRBD2 as a possible D gene (5 bases). From germline, CDR1 is SGHNT and CDR2 YYREEE (reference sequence). Trimming took off 4 bases at V and 6 bases at J, with 14 bases between the two ends. There are 14 residues in the CDR3. CDR3 nucleotide sequence: TGTGCCAGCAGCCCCCGACCCGAGGGAAACATTCAGTACTTC. This sequence encodes CASSPRPEGNIQYF.

This clone was seen a single time. V and J are TRBV7-8 and TRBJ2-7; 8 nucleotides match TRBD2. Germline CDR1 SGHVS, CDR2 FQNEAQ. V dropped 3 bases and J dropped 2; count of bases not matched to a gene: 6. CDR3 size: 15 residues. The CDR3 nucleotides are TGTGCCAGCAGCTTCCGTAGCGGGGTTACCTACGAGCAGTACTTC. This sequence encodes CASSFRSGVTYEQYF.

The V call is TRBV6-1, the J call TRBJ1-5; D call uncertain. Trimming stripped 8 bases from V and 2 bases from J, with 13 bases between. The CDR3 covers 14 residues. Germline loops: CDR1 MNHNS, CDR2 SASEGT. The CDR3 coding sequence is TGTGCCAGCCTCCGGGATCCGGGCAATCAGCCCCAGCATTTT. It translates to CASLRDPGNQPQHF.

The chain uses TRBV5-5 and TRBJ2-7, with D perhaps matching TRBD1 (6 bases). This CDR3 has 14 amino acids. Germline V gene data show CDR1 as SGHKS and CDR2 as YYEKEE (reference sequence). V was trimmed by 1 base and J by 2 bases, leaving 10 bases between them. The CDR3 region is CASSLTGSTYEQYF. CDR3 DNA sequence: TGTGCCAGCAGCTTGACAGGGAGCACCTACGAGCAGTACTTC.

About this clone: Other DNA sequences from this sample encode an identical CDR3 as well. This rearrangement joins TRBV6-6 to TRBJ1-2, with D possibly TRBD1 on 5 matching bases. V lost 0 bases and J 4 bases, leaving 9 bases between the germline ends. This CDR3 contains 14 residues. The germline V gene encodes CDR1 MNHNY and CDR2 SVGAGI (reference sequence). CDR3: CASSYSGQGYGYTF. In nucleotides, the CDR3 is TGTGCCAGCAGTTACTCGGGGCAGGGCTATGGCTACACCTTC.

The chain joins TRBV5-1 to TRBJ2-2; 9 nucleotides align to TRBD2. CDR1 SGHRS and CDR2 YFSETQ come from the germline V gene. The length of the CDR3 is 16 residues. The junction had 5 bases not matched to a gene; V was cut back by 1 base and J by 4 bases. CDR3 loop: CASSLLAGIGTGELFF. The CDR3 bases are TGCGCCAGCAGCTTGCTAGCGGGAATTGGCACCGGGGAGCTGTTTTTT. Variable domain in full (rest from reference TRBV5-1 and TRBJ2-2): KAGVTQTPRYLIKTRGQQVTLSCSPISGHRSVSWYQQTPGQGLQFLFEYFSETQRNKGNFPGRFSGRQFSNSRSEMNVSTLELGDSALYLCASSLLAGIGTGELFFGEGSRLTVL.

In this sample, this clone turned up many times. This chain links TRBV5-1 with TRBJ2-1; D may be TRBD2 (6 bases). V was shortened by 4 bases and J by 9 bases, with 14 bases between the two germline ends. The CDR3 length is 13 residues. Germline lookup yields CDR1 SGHRS and CDR2 YFSETQ. The CDR3, as DNA: TGCGCCAGCAGCCCGGGACTCGTCAGTGAGCAGTTCTTC. It is translated as CASSPGLVSEQFF.

CDR3 sequence (DNA): TGTGCCACCAGCAGGGCGCCAGGGGCGGATGAAAAACTGTTTTTT. Residues: CATSRAPGADEKLFF. The chain joins TRBV15 to TRBJ1-4; TRBD1 might be the D (6 bases). The length of the CDR3 is 15 residues. Trimming left V 3 bases short and J 6 bases short, with 14 bases between. Germline loops: CDR1 LNHNV, CDR2 YYDKDF (reference sequence).

The chain joins TRBV4-1 to TRBJ1-5; D is uncertain. V gave up 5 bases and J gave up 0 bases, with 8 bases separating them. The CDR3 length is 14 residues. In germline, CDR1 is MGHRA, CDR2 YSYEKL. CDR3 DNA: TGCGCCAGCAGCGGGAGAGATAGCAATCAGCCCCAGCATTTT. It specifies CASSGRDSNQPQHF.